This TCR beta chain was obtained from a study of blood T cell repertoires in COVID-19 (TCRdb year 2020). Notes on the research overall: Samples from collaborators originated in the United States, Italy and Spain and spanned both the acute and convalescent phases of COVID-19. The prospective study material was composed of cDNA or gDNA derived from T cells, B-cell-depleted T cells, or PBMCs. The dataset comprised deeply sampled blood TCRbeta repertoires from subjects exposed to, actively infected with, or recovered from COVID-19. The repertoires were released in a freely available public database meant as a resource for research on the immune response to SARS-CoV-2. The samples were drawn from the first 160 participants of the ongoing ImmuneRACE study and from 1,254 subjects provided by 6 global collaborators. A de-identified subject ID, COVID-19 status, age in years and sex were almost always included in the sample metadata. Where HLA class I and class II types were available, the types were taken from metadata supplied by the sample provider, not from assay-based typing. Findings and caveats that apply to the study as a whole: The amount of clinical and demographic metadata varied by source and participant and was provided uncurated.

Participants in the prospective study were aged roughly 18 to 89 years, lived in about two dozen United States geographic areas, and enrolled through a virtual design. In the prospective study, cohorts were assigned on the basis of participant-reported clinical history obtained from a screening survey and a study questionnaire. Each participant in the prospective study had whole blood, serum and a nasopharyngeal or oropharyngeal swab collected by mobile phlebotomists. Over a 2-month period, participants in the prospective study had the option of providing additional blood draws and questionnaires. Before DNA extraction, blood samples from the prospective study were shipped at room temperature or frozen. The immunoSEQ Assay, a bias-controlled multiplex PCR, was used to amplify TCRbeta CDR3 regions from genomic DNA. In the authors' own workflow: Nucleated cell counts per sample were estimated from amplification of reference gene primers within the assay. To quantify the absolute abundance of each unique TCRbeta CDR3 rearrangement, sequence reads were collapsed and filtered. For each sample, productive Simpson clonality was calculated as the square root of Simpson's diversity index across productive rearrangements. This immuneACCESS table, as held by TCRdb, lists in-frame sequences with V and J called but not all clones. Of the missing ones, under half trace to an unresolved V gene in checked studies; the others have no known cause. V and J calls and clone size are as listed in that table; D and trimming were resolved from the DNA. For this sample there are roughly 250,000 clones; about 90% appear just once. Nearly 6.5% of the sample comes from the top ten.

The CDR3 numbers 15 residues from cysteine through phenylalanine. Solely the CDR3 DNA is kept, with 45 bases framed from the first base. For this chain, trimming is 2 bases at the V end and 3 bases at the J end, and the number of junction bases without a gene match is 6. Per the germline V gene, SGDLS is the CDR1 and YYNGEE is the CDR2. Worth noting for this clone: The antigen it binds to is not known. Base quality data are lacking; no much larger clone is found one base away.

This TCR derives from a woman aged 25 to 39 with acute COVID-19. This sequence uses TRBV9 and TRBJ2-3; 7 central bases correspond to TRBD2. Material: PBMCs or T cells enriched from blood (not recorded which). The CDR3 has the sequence CASSVSLAVTDTQYF. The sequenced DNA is TGTGCCAGCAGCGTTAGTCTAGCGGTAACAGATACGCAGTATTTT.